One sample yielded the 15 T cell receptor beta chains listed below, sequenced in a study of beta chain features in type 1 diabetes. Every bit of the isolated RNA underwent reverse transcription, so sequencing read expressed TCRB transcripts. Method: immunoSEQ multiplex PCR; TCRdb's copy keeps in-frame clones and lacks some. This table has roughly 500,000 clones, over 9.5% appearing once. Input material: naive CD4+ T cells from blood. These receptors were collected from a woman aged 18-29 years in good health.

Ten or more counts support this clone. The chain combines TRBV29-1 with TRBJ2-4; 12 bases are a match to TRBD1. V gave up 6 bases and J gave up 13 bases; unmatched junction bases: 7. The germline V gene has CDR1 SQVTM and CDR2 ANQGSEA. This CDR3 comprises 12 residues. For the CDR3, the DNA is TGCAGCGTCAAGGGGACAGGGGGCGTACAGTACTTC. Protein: CSVKGTGGVQYF.

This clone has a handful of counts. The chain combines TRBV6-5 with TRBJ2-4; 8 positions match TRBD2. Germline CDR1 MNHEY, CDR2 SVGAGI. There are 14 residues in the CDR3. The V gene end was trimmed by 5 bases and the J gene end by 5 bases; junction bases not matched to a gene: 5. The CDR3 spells CASSPSGSENIQYF. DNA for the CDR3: TGTGCCAGCAGTCCTAGCGGGTCAGAAAACATTCAGTACTTC.

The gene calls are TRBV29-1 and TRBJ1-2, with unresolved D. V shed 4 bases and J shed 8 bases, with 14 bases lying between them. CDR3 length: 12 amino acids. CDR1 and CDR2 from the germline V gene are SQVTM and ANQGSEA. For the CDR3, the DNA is TGCAGCGTTGCCCCCTCCGACCGGGGCTACACCTTC. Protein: CSVAPSDRGYTF.

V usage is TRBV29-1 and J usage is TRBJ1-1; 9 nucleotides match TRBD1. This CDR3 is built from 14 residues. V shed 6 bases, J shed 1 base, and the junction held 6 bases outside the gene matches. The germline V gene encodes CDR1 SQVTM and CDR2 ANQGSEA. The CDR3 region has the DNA TGCAGCGTGGGGGACAGGGTACGGAACACTGAAGCTTTCTTT. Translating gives CSVGDRVRNTEAFF.

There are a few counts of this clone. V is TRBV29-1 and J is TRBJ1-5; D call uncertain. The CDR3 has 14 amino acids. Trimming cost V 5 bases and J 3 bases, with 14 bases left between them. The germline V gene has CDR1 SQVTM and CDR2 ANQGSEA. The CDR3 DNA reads TGCAGCGTTTCTCATGGGTCGTACAATCAGCCCCAGCATTTT. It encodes CSVSHGSYNQPQHF.

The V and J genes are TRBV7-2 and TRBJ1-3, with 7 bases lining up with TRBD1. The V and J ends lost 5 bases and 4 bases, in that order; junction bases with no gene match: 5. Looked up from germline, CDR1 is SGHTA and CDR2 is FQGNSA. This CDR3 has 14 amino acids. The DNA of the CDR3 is TGTGCCAGCAGCCACCCGGGACAGGGAAACACCATATATTTT. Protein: CASSHPGQGNTIYF.

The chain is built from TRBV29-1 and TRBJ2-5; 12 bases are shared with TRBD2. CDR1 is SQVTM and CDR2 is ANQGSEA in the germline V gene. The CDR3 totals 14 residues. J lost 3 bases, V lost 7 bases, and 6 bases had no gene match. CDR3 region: CSGRRLAGEETQYF. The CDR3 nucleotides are TGCAGCGGAAGAAGACTAGCGGGGGAAGAGACCCAGTACTTC.

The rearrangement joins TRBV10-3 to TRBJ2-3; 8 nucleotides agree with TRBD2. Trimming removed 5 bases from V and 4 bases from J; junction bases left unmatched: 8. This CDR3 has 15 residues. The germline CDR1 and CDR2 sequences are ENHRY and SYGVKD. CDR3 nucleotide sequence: TGTGCCATCAGTAATAGAAGCGGGAGCCCAGATACGCAGTATTTT. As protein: CAISNRSGSPDTQYF.

The CDR3 loop is CASSHDGQAGREAFF. CDR3 in DNA: TGTGCCAGCAGCCACGACGGACAGGCTGGCCGGGAAGCTTTCTTT. The chain recombines TRBV4-2 with TRBJ1-1, with 7 bases matching TRBD1. The CDR3 length is 15 residues. The germline CDR1 and CDR2 sequences are LGHNA and YNFKEQ. J was trimmed by 8 bases and V by 3 bases; bases with no gene match: 12.

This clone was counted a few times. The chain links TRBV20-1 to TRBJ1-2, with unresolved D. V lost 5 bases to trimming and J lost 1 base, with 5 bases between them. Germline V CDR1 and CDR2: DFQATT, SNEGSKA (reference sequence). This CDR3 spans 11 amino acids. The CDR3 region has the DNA TGCAGTGCTGTCGGTAACTATGGCTACACCTTC. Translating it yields CSAVGNYGYTF.

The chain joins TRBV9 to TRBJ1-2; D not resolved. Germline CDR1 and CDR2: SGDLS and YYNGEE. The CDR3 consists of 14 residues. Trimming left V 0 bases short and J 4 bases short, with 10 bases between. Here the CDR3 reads CASSVALGSYGYTF. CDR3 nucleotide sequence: TGTGCCAGCAGCGTAGCTCTAGGGAGCTATGGCTACACCTTC. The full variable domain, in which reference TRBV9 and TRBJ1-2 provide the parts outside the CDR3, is DSGVTQTPKHLITATGQRVTLRCSPRSGDLSVYWYQQSLDQGLQFLIQYYNGEERAKGNILERFSAQQFPDLHSELNLSSLELGDSALYFCASSVALGSYGYTFGSGTRLTVV.

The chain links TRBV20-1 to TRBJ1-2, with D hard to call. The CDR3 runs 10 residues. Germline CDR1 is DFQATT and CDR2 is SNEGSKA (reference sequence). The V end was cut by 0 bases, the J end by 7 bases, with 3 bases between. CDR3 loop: CSARDIGYTF. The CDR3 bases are TGCAGTGCTAGAGATATTGGCTACACCTTC.

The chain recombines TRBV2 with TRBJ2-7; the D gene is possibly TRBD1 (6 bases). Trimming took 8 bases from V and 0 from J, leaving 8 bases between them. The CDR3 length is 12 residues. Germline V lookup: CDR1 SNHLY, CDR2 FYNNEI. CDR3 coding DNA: TGTGCCAGCCGGGACACCTCCTACGAGCAGTACGTC. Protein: CASRDTSYEQYV.

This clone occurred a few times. CDR3 nucleotide sequence: TGTGCCTGGAGGACCAACGGACAGGGGTTACTCGTGTCCTACGAGCAGTACTTC. Amino acids: CAWRTNGQGLLVSYEQYF. This chain uses TRBV30 with TRBJ2-7, with 9 bases that match TRBD1. CDR1 is GTSNPN and CDR2 is SVGIG in the germline V gene (reference sequence). The CDR3 totals 18 residues. The J segment lost 1 base and the V segment lost 3 bases, leaving 16 bases of the junction unmatched.

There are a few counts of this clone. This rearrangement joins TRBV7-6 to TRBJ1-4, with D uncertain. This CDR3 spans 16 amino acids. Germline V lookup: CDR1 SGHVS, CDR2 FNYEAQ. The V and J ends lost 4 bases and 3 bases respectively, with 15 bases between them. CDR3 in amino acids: CASSSGLWKANEKLFF. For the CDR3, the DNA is TGTGCCAGCAGCTCTGGCTTATGGAAAGCTAATGAAAAACTGTTTTTT.